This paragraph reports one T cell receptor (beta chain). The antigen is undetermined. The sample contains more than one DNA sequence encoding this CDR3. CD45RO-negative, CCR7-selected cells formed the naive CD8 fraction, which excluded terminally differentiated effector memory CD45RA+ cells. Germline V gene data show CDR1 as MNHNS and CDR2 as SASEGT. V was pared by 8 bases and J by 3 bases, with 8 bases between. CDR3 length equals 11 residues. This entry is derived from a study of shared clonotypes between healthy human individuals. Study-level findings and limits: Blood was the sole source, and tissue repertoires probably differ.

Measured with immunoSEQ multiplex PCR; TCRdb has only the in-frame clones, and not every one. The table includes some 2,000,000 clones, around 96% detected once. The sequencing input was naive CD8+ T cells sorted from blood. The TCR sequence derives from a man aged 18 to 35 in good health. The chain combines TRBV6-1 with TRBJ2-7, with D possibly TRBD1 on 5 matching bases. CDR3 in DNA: TGTGCCAGCGGCCAGGGCTACGAGCAGTACTTC. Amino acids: CASGQGYEQYF.